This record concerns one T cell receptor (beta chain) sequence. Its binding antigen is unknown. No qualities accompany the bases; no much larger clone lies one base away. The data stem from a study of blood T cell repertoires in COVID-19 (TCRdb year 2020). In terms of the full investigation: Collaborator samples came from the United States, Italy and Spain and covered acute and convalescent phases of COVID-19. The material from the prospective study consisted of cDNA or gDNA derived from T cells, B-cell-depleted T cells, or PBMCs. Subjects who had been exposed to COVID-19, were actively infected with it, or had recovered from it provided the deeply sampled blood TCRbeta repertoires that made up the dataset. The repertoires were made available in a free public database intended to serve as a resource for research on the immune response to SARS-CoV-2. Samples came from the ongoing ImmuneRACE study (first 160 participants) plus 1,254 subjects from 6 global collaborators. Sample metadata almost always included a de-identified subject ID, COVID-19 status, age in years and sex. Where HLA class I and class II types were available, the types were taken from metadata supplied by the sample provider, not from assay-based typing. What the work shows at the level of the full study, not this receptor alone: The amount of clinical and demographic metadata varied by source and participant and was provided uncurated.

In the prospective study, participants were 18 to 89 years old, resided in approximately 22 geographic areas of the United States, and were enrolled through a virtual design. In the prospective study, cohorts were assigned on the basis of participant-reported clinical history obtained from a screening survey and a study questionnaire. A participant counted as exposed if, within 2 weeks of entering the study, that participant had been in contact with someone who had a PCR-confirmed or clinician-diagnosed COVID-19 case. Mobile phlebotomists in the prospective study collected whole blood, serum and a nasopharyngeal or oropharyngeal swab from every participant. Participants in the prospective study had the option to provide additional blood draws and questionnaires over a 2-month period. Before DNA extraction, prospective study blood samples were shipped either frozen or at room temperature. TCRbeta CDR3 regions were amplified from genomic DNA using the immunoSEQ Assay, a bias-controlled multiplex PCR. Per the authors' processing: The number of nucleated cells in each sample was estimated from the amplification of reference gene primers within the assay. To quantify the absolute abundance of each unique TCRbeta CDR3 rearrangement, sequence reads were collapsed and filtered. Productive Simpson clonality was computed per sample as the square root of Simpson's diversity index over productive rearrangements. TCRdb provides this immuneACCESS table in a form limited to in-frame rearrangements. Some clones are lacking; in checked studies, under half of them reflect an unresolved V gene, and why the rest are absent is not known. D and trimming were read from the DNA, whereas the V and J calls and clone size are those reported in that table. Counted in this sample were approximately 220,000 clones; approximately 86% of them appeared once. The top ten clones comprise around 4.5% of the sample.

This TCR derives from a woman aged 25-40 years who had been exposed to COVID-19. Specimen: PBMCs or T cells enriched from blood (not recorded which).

Here is the DNA: TGTGCCAGTAAAGGGACAGAAAGTCAATTATGGCAGTTCTTC. Translated, it reads CASKGTESQLWQFF. The V gene is TRBV19 and the J gene is TRBJ2-1; TRBD1 lines up with 7 middle nucleotides. CDR1 is given as LNHDA and CDR2 as SQIVND, both from the germline V gene (reference sequence). Here V drops 7 bases and J drops 12 bases, and the junction holds 15 bases not matched to any gene. The CDR3, from cysteine to phenylalanine, totals 14 residues. Here the CDR3 DNA is all that survives: 42 bases in frame from base 1.